These 15 T cell receptor beta chains were sequenced from one sample in a study of Graves' ophthalmopathy and Graves' hyperthyroidism. Researchers took RNA transcripts and amplified TCR beta CDR3 regions from them. An opening RT-PCR round employed HTBI primers and preceded a second-round multiplex PCR. TCRdb re-called the multiplex PCR reads with MiXCR, one entry per CDR3 protein. The sample shows around 40,000 distinct CDR3 sequences, under 65% of them seen only once. Sequenced: peripheral blood. The origin of the receptors is an adult man with Graves' ophthalmopathy.

In this sample, this clonotype turned up many times. This sequence joins TRBV5-8 and TRBJ2-1; D may be TRBD2 (6 bases). Trimming pared 2 bases from V and 5 bases from J, leaving 8 bases between. This CDR3 is 13 amino acids long. Looked up from germline, CDR1 is SGHTS and CDR2 is YDEGEE. The CDR3 here is CASSFSGHNEQFF. The DNA of the CDR3 is TGTGCCAGCAGCTTTAGCGGTCACAATGAGCAGTTCTTC.

V gene TRBV20-1 combines with J gene TRBJ1-3; unclear D gene. Germline V gene lookup returns CDR1 DFQATT and CDR2 SNEGSKA (reference sequence). V lost 1 base and J 7 bases, leaving 14 bases between the germline ends. The CDR3 runs to 14 residues. The CDR3 bases are TGCAGTGCTAGAGTGACCAAACGGACGAACACCATATATTTT. It yields the protein CSARVTKRTNTIYF.

The rearrangement joins TRBV13 to TRBJ2-7; D is uncertain. V lost 0 bases, J lost 0 bases, and 12 bases lay in between. The length of the CDR3 is 16 residues. Germline V gene sequence: CDR1 PRHDT, CDR2 FYEKMQ (reference sequence). The CDR3 coding sequence is TGTGCCAGCAGCTTAGGTGTCGGTTTAAGCTCCTACGAGCAGTACTTC. This translates into CASSLGVGLSSYEQYF.

This clonotype showed up many times. The chain carries TRBV7-9 and TRBJ2-3; D call uncertain. The CDR3 extends over 16 amino acids. Deletions cut 1 base from V and 1 base from J, with 12 bases between. CDR1 SEHNR and CDR2 FQNEAQ come from the germline V gene (reference sequence). CDR3 sequence: CASSLVGTAGTDTQYF. In DNA, the CDR3 is TGTGCCAGCAGCTTAGTCGGCACGGCCGGCACAGATACGCAGTATTTT.

The sample holds many counts of this clonotype. V and J are TRBV6-2 or TRBV6-3 and TRBJ2-2; D is possibly TRBD2 (5 bases). Trimming removed 2 bases from V and 5 bases from J, with 12 bases in between. The CDR3 spans 15 residues. The germline V gene has CDR1 MNHEY and CDR2 SVGEGT. The CDR3: CASSYRPSGTGELFF. The CDR3 DNA reads TGTGCCAGCAGTTACAGGCCCTCGGGGACCGGGGAGCTGTTTTTT.

This clonotype was found many times. A clone one base away is much larger, so this may be a read error. This chain connects TRBV7-6 to TRBJ1-6, with D perhaps TRBD1 (5 bases). CDR3 length equals 15 residues. In germline, CDR1 is SGHVS, CDR2 FNYEAQ. V was shortened by 4 bases and J by 11 bases, with 18 bases between the two germline ends. CDR3 bases: TGTGCCAGCAGCTGGGACGGAAATAAGAATCCACCCCTCCACTTT. Translation: CASSWDGNKNPPLHF. The entire variable domain, with the rest obtained from reference TRBV7-6 and TRBJ1-6, is as follows: GAGVSQSPRYKVTKRGQDVALRCDPISGHVSLYWYRQALGQGPEFLTYFNYEAQQDKSGLPNDRFSAERPEGSISTLTIQRTEQRDSAMYRCASSWDGNKNPPLHFGNGTRLTVT.

This clonotype was observed many times. V gene TRBV19 combines with J gene TRBJ1-5, with a tentative D call TRBD1 (6 bases). This CDR3 contains 15 residues. Trimming removed 8 bases at V and 0 bases at J, with 14 bases between. Germline V gene sequence: CDR1 LNHDA, CDR2 SQIVND (reference sequence). CDR3 residues: CASLRGRGSNQPQHF. The CDR3 DNA reads as TGTGCCAGTCTTAGGGGCAGGGGTAGCAATCAGCCCCAGCATTTT.

This clonotype is categorized as medium-sized. The chain links TRBV7-8 to TRBJ1-6, with D tentatively TRBD1 (5 bases). CDR3 size: 16 residues. V was trimmed by 2 bases and J by 10 bases, leaving 18 bases between them. Germline-derived CDR1 and CDR2 are SGHVS and FQNEAQ. CDR3 bases: TGTGCCAGCAGCTTAAACTGGGGGATCGATTACTCACCCCTCCACTTT. Amino acid sequence: CASSLNWGIDYSPLHF.

This clonotype is medium-sized. V is TRBV7-3 and J is TRBJ1-2; D gene ambiguous. V dropped 5 bases and J dropped 7 bases, with 14 bases sitting between them. CDR1 and CDR2 (germline): SGHTA, FQGTGA. This CDR3 spans 13 amino acids. The chain's CDR3 is CASSPGTRTGYTF. The CDR3 DNA follows: TGTGCCAGCAGCCCCGGAACACGGACTGGCTACACCTTC.

This clonotype was counted ten times or more. The chain combines TRBV5-8 with TRBJ2-1, with a tentative D call TRBD1 (5 bases). This CDR3 comprises 12 residues. Trimming shortened V by 0 bases and J by 10 bases, and 8 bases separated the two germline ends. From germline, CDR1 is SGHTS and CDR2 YDEGEE. CDR3 protein: CASSLGGWEQFF. The CDR3 DNA is TGTGCCAGCAGCTTGGGGGGCTGGGAGCAGTTCTTC.

This clonotype was seen many times. The V and J genes are TRBV20-1 and TRBJ2-1; TRBD1 agrees at 7 bases. V trimming: 0 bases; J trimming: 6 bases; junction bases outside the gene matches: 17. The germline gives CDR1 DFQATT, CDR2 SNEGSKA (reference sequence). This CDR3 is built from 18 residues. CDR3 loop: CSARDPRGLGIVVNEQFF. CDR3 coding DNA: TGCAGTGCTAGAGATCCGAGGGGGCTGGGAATAGTTGTCAATGAGCAGTTCTTC.

V gene TRBV7-9 combines with J gene TRBJ2-7, with D tentatively TRBD1 (6 bases). Looked up from germline, CDR1 is SEHNR and CDR2 is FQNEAQ (reference sequence). Trimming pared 0 bases from V and 5 bases from J, leaving 17 bases between. CDR3 length: 16 amino acids. CDR3 loop: CASSLAGGQGWNEQYV. For the CDR3, the DNA is TGTGCCAGCAGCTTAGCAGGCGGGCAGGGGTGGAACGAGCAGTACGTC.

This clonotype appeared many times. The chain carries TRBV20-1 and TRBJ2-3, with D possibly being TRBD2 (6 bases). Trimming removed 4 bases at V and 2 bases at J, with 22 bases between. The germline V gene has CDR1 DFQATT and CDR2 SNEGSKA (reference sequence). The CDR3 length is 17 residues. The CDR3 nucleotides are TGCAGTGCTACAAACATGGCGGGACGCAAAAACACAGATACGCAGTATTTT. Translating gives CSATNMAGRKNTDTQYF.

This clonotype has ten or more counts. The V gene is TRBV4-2, the J gene TRBJ2-5; D unresolved. The CDR3 totals 12 residues. The V and J ends lost 0 bases and 5 bases respectively, with 4 bases between them. Germline lookup yields CDR1 LGHNA and CDR2 YNFKEQ. CDR3 sequence: CASSQDVETQYF. The DNA for the CDR3 is TGTGCCAGCAGCCAAGATGTGGAGACCCAGTACTTC.

This chain joins TRBV19 and TRBJ2-1, with 7 bases fitting TRBD1. V lost 8 bases to trimming and J lost 2 bases; unmatched junction nucleotides: 3. The CDR3 spans 13 residues. Germline V lookup: CDR1 LNHDA, CDR2 SQIVND (reference sequence). The CDR3: CASGGQPYNEQFF. The CDR3 DNA follows: TGTGCCAGTGGGGGACAGCCCTACAATGAGCAGTTCTTC.